This T cell receptor (beta chain) was sequenced during a study of cytomegalovirus exposure and HLA in healthy donors. There are 13 residues in the CDR3. In germline, CDR1 is SEHNR, CDR2 FQNEAQ (reference sequence). V lost 0 bases, J lost 10 bases, and 3 bases stayed unmatched. The PCR made use of 60 Vbeta and 13 Jbeta primers. Repertoires were generated with immunoSEQ multiplex PCR, while TCRdb's copy carries only in-frame clones and drops some. The sample lists roughly 120,000 clones; around 76% were seen once. This TCR was recovered from a man in his fifties or sixties in good health and CMV-seropositive. Sequenced input: PBMCs. The chain uses TRBV7-9 and TRBJ2-1; 7 nucleotides line up with TRBD1. The DNA for the CDR3 is TGTGCCAGCAGCTTAGCGGGACAGCACGAGCAGTTCTTC. It is translated as CASSLAGQHEQFF.